The present entry profiles one T cell receptor beta chain with its context. The target antigen is unknown. Every TCR beta cDNA library bore unique molecular identifiers. TCRdb processed the PCR reads anew with MiXCR; each CDR3 protein has one entry. The sample includes roughly 400,000 distinct CDR3 sequences, approximately 37% of them seen just once. Germline CDR1 SGHRS, CDR2 YFSETQ. The germline V and J ends were trimmed by 3 bases and 0 bases, with 11 bases remaining between them. There are 15 residues in the CDR3. The data were obtained in a study of post-analysis software for immune sequencing data. For the study at large: The study covered relapsing-remitting, secondary progressive and progressive-relapsing courses of multiple sclerosis. General study points: In patients, TRBV5-6, TRBV5-1 and TRBV20-1 belonged to four or five TRBV segments found more frequently than in controls.

The material sequenced was blood. The source of this sequence is a girl aged 2 to 9 with multiple sclerosis. V usage is TRBV5-1 and J usage is TRBJ2-3; D ambiguous. CDR3 bases: TGCGCCAGCAGCTGGACGACCAGGAGCACAGATACGCAGTATTTT. It yields the protein CASSWTTRSTDTQYF.